These 9 T cell receptor beta chains came from one sample sequenced in a study. MiXCR, run by TCRdb on the RT-PCR reads, gives a single entry per CDR3 protein. This repertoire shows more than 550,000 distinct CDR3 sequences, 14% found once; its top ten account for around 3.3%. The source material was memory CD4+ T cells from blood. The receptors were gathered from a female donor in good health, serving as a healthy control.

The chain employs TRBV20-1 and TRBJ2-1; 9 bases fit TRBD2. The CDR3 covers 12 residues. The V segment lost 8 bases and the J segment 10 bases; nucleotides outside the gene matches: 9. Germline V gives CDR1 DFQATT, CDR2 SNEGSKA (reference sequence). This CDR3 is CSLREGQREQFF. CDR3 nucleotide sequence: TGCAGTCTGCGGGAGGGCCAACGGGAGCAGTTCTTC.

This chain connects TRBV19 to TRBJ2-5, with 9 bases aligning to TRBD1. The junction had 14 bases not matched to a gene; V was cut back by 6 bases and J by 3 bases. CDR1 is LNHDA and CDR2 is SQIVND in the germline V gene (reference sequence). There are 17 residues in the CDR3. CDR3 amino acids: CASRSPASTGGEETQYF. The CDR3 DNA reads as TGTGCCAGTAGGAGCCCGGCGTCGACAGGGGGGGAAGAGACCCAGTACTTC. The variable domain in full, completed from reference TRBV19 and TRBJ2-5, reads DGGITQSPKYLFRKEGQNVTLSCEQNLNHDAMYWYRQDPGQGLRLIYYSQIVNDFQKGDIAEGYSVSREKKESFPLTVTSAQKNPTAFYLCASRSPASTGGEETQYFGPGTRLLVL.

CDR3 sequence reads: CSADSRWAKNIQYF. The CDR3 DNA follows: TGCAGTGCCGACAGCCGATGGGCCAAAAACATTCAGTACTTC. The chain combines TRBV20-1 with TRBJ2-4, with TRBD1 as a possible D gene (5 bases). This CDR3 comprises 14 residues. Trimming removed 6 bases from V and 1 base from J, with 13 bases in between. Germline loops: CDR1 DFQATT, CDR2 SNEGSKA (reference sequence).

This clonotype was observed a handful of times. V usage is TRBV6-1 and J usage is TRBJ2-7; 10 bases agree with TRBD2. V shed 2 bases, J shed 4 bases, and the junction held 20 bases outside the gene matches. Germline V gives CDR1 MNHNS, CDR2 SASEGT. The length of the CDR3 is 20 residues. The chain's CDR3 is CASSEPPMGSIGLAAYEQYF. Written as DNA, the CDR3 is TGTGCCAGCAGTGAACCTCCGATGGGTTCAATCGGACTAGCGGCTTACGAGCAGTACTTC.

In its sample, this clonotype was seen a few times. J is TRBJ1-5 and V is TRBV29-1; unclear D gene. V dropped 4 bases and J dropped 9 bases, with 22 bases sitting between them. This CDR3 region has 15 residues. Germline-derived CDR1 and CDR2 are SQVTM and ANQGSEA. Here the CDR3 DNA reads TGCAGCGTTGGTATCGTTTCAGGAATCACCAGGCCCCAGCATTTT. It encodes CSVGIVSGITRPQHF. Full variable domain (missing parts from reference TRBV29-1 and TRBJ1-5): SAVISQKPSRDICQRGTSLTIQCQVDSQVTMMFWYRQQPGQSLTLIATANQGSEATYESGFVIDKFPISRPNLTFSTLTVSNMSPEDSSIYLCSVGIVSGITRPQHFGDGTRLSIL.

This clonotype was counted only a few times. The chain carries TRBV10-3 and TRBJ2-7; D is uncertain. Germline CDR1 and CDR2: ENHRY and SYGVKD. Trimming removed 0 bases from V and 0 bases from J, with 12 bases in between. The CDR3 sequence is 16 residues long. The CDR3, as DNA: TGTGCCATCAGTGAGTCGGGAAAGCTGAGCTCCTACGAGCAGTACTTC. It codes for CAISESGKLSSYEQYF.

The gene calls are TRBV6-1 and TRBJ1-5, with D tentatively TRBD1 (6 bases). Trimming cost V 7 bases and J 4 bases, with 17 bases left between them. Looked up from germline, CDR1 is MNHNS and CDR2 is SASEGT. CDR3 size: 15 residues. CDR3 DNA: TGTGCCAGCAACAACCTAGGGGGAGGGAATCAGCCCCAGCATTTT. This encodes CASNNLGGGNQPQHF.

The table lists this clonotype with many counts. The rearrangement uses TRBV10-3 and TRBJ1-5, with a possible D match to TRBD1 (6 bases). Germline V gives CDR1 ENHRY, CDR2 SYGVKD. The CDR3 spans 14 residues. The V and J ends lost 5 bases and 6 bases respectively, with 14 bases between them. CDR3 region: CAISTDRRSQPQHF. CDR3 DNA sequence: TGTGCCATCAGTACTGACAGGAGAAGTCAGCCCCAGCATTTT.

This clonotype was picked up many times. The V call is TRBV7-2, the J call TRBJ1-6, with TRBD1 matching over 7 bases. Germline values: CDR1 SGHTA, CDR2 FQGNSA. V dropped 5 bases and J dropped 9; count of bases not matched to a gene: 4. The CDR3 sequence is 13 residues long. DNA of the CDR3: TGTGCCAGCAGCCTCGACAGGGTTTCACCCCTCCACTTT. Its translation: CASSLDRVSPLHF.